Following are 18 T cell receptor beta chains from one sample sequenced in a study of post-analysis software for immune sequencing data. Each TCR beta cDNA library carried unique molecular identifiers. TCRdb reprocessed the PCR reads via MiXCR and lists one record per CDR3 protein. The sample holds around 150,000 distinct CDR3 sequences, roughly 35% seen once. This specimen consisted of blood, obtained after autologous hematopoietic stem cell transplantation. These receptors all stem from a girl between 10 and 17 years old with multiple sclerosis.

The sample holds a few counts of this clonotype. The chain couples TRBV7-9 to TRBJ2-5; 8 nucleotides line up with TRBD1. The junction had 6 bases not matched to a gene; V was cut back by 5 bases and J by 1 base. The CDR3 extends over 15 amino acids. Germline loops: CDR1 SEHNR, CDR2 FQNEAQ (reference sequence). The CDR3: CASSRGQGGQETQYF. The CDR3 bases are TGTGCCAGCAGCCGCGGACAGGGTGGCCAAGAGACCCAGTACTTC.

In its sample, this clonotype was seen a few times. A much larger clone is a single base away; this may be a read error. The V and J genes are TRBV28 and TRBJ2-7, with a weak D call TRBD2 (7 bases). The V gene's germline CDR1 is MDHEN and CDR2 SYDVKM. This CDR3 spans 12 amino acids. Trimming pared 8 bases from V and 3 bases from J, leaving 11 bases between. The CDR3 loop is CASAGDYYEQYF. The CDR3 DNA follows: TGTGCCAGCGCAGGGGACTACTACGAGCAGTACTTC.

This clonotype was detected once. The chain couples TRBV7-9 to TRBJ2-3, with 14 bases identical to TRBD2. The CDR3 totals 19 residues. Germline V gives CDR1 SEHNR, CDR2 FQNEAQ (reference sequence). The V and J ends lost 5 bases and 2 bases, in that order; junction bases with no gene match: 12. CDR3 DNA: TGTGCCAGCAGCCAACCGGGACTAGCGGGAGACGGTCTCACAGATACGCAGTATTTT. Protein product: CASSQPGLAGDGLTDTQYF.

This clonotype appeared a single time. This CDR3 is CASSLVHPLAGTDTQYF. The CDR3 region has the DNA TGCGCCAGCAGCTTGGTCCATCCACTAGCTGGGACAGATACGCAGTATTTT. The chain is built from TRBV5-1 and TRBJ2-3, with D possibly TRBD2 on 6 matching bases. Per the germline V gene, CDR1 is SGHRS and CDR2 is YFSETQ. The V gene lost 0 bases and the J gene lost 3 bases, with 17 bases spanning the gap. This CDR3 region has 17 residues.

This clonotype was seen more than once but under ten times. The CDR3, as DNA: TGTGCCAGCAGTTTGACTTCCGGGACAGGGCCTTTCGGGGGTAATTCACCCCTCCACTTT. Amino acid sequence: CASSLTSGTGPFGGNSPLHF. V gene TRBV27 combines with J gene TRBJ1-6; 9 bases align to TRBD1. The V gene's germline CDR1 is MNHEY and CDR2 SMNVEV (reference sequence). The V and J ends lost 3 bases and 6 bases, in that order; junction bases with no gene match: 18. CDR3 length equals 20 residues.

In its sample, this clonotype was seen a few times. CDR3 sequence (DNA): TGCAGTGTCGCCGCTAGCGTCCCCTACGAGCAGTACTTC. It encodes CSVAASVPYEQYF. The chain combines TRBV20-1 with TRBJ2-7; a possible D gene is TRBD2 (6 bases). The CDR3 is 13 residues long. Trimming removed 7 bases from V and 2 bases from J, with 15 bases in between. Germline CDR1 is DFQATT and CDR2 is SNEGSKA (reference sequence).

The V call is TRBV5-1, the J call TRBJ2-3; 10 bases match TRBD2. The germline gives CDR1 SGHRS, CDR2 YFSETQ. The CDR3 runs 15 residues. Losses at the gene ends were 6 bases for V and 5 bases for J; bases not matched to a gene: 9. The CDR3 DNA reads as TGCGCCAGCACCCAACTAGCGGGACAAGTAGATACGCAGTATTTT. Encoded protein: CASTQLAGQVDTQYF. Drawing the rest from reference TRBV5-1 and TRBJ2-3, the complete variable domain is KAGVTQTPRYLIKTRGQQVTLSCSPISGHRSVSWYQQTPGQGLQFLFEYFSETQRNKGNFPGRFSGRQFSNSRSEMNVSTLELGDSALYLCASTQLAGQVDTQYFGPGTRLTVL.

The gene calls are TRBV7-2 and TRBJ2-1; no clear D gene. From germline, CDR1 is SGHTA and CDR2 FQGNSA. The CDR3 covers 15 residues. The V end was cut by 2 bases, the J end by 4 bases, with 12 bases between. The CDR3 is CASSLSITTYNEQFF. The CDR3 nucleotides read TGTGCCAGCAGCTTATCGATAACGACGTACAATGAGCAGTTCTTC.

This chain joins TRBV28 and TRBJ1-1, with no clear D. The V gene's germline CDR1 is MDHEN and CDR2 SYDVKM. The CDR3 is 11 residues long. Trimming shortened V by 7 bases and J by 6 bases, and 9 bases separated the two germline ends. The CDR3 nucleotides are TGTGCCAGCATTTCGGCGGCTGAAGCTTTCTTT. This codes for CASISAAEAFF.

This clonotype was seen only a few times. The CDR3 loop is CASRRGLAGYNEQFF. The CDR3 region has the DNA TGTGCCAGCAGGCGGGGACTAGCGGGCTACAATGAGCAGTTCTTC. The J gene is TRBJ2-1, the V gene TRBV27; TRBD2 agrees at 12 bases. Germline loops: CDR1 MNHEY, CDR2 SMNVEV (reference sequence). Germline trimming cut 6 bases from V and 3 bases from J; bases unmatched to any gene: 3. The CDR3 spans 15 residues.

In this sample, this clonotype turned up many times. The rearrangement uses TRBV12-3 or TRBV12-4 and TRBJ1-5; D is uncertain. The CDR3 totals 12 residues. Trimming pared 4 bases from V and 0 bases from J, leaving 1 base between. CDR3 DNA sequence: TGTGCCAGCAGTTATAGCAATCAGCCCCAGCATTTT. Translated: CASSYSNQPQHF.

The rearrangement joins TRBV6-5 to TRBJ1-2; TRBD1 is a possible D gene (5 bases). CDR1 and CDR2 (germline): MNHEY, SVGAGI. V was cut by 0 bases and J by 4 bases, with 12 bases left in between. The CDR3 spans 15 residues. This chain's CDR3 is CASSYSTALTYGYTF. The CDR3 DNA is TGTGCCAGCAGTTACTCGACAGCTCTTACCTATGGCTACACCTTC.

This clonotype was recorded a few times. J is TRBJ1-6 and V is TRBV5-6, with D hard to call. The germline V gene has CDR1 SGHDT and CDR2 YYEEEE. V lost 0 bases to trimming and J lost 5 bases, with 6 bases between them. The CDR3 is made up of 14 amino acids. CDR3 DNA sequence: TGTGCCAGCAGCTTGGGCAGAAATAATTCACCCCTCCACTTT. Its protein is CASSLGRNNSPLHF.

This chain uses TRBV12-3 or TRBV12-4 with TRBJ1-5; 8 bases map to TRBD1. With V trimmed by 6 bases and J by 5 bases, 9 bases remained unmatched. The CDR3 totals 15 residues. CDR3 nucleotides: TGTGCCAGCAGGGTTACCGCGGACAGGGATCAGCCCCAGCATTTT. Amino acids: CASRVTADRDQPQHF.

This clonotype has a count of ten or more. The CDR3 spells CSVGSGSGDTQYF. For the CDR3, the DNA is TGCAGCGTTGGTAGCGGGAGTGGAGATACGCAGTATTTT. This chain uses TRBV29-1 with TRBJ2-3; 9 positions match TRBD2. The CDR3 consists of 13 residues. Germline CDR1 is SQVTM and CDR2 is ANQGSEA. Unmatched junction bases numbered 4, after V lost 4 bases and J lost 5 bases.

The rearrangement links TRBV20-1 to TRBJ2-1; tentative D call: TRBD1 (6 bases). The V gene's germline CDR1 is DFQATT and CDR2 SNEGSKA (reference sequence). V lost 3 bases to trimming and J lost 10 bases, with 19 bases between them. This CDR3 spans 14 amino acids. The CDR3 region is CSARETRGRGEQFF. The CDR3 bases are TGCAGTGCTAGGGAGACCAGGGGAAGGGGCGAGCAGTTCTTC.

There are a few counts of this clonotype. This sequence joins TRBV12-3 or TRBV12-4 and TRBJ1-5; TRBD1 aligns across 7 bases. The V segment lost 5 bases and the J segment 1 base; nucleotides outside the gene matches: 5. CDR3 size: 15 residues. CDR3 bases: TGTGCCAGCAGTACAGGGGACCGCAGCAATCAGCCCCAGCATTTT. Translation gives CASSTGDRSNQPQHF.

This clonotype was counted only a few times. An end of the junction does not agree with germline; a read error may underlie this. V is TRBV4-2 and J is TRBJ2-5; tentatively, D is TRBD1 (5 bases). The CDR3 contains 13 residues. CDR1 is LGHNA, CDR2 YNFKEQ, per germline. CDR3 in DNA: TGTGTCAGCAGCCAAAGGGGCCAAGAGACCCAGTACTTC. Translation: CVSSQRGQETQYF.